One sample yielded the 15 T cell receptor beta chains listed below, sequenced in a study of blood T cell repertoires in COVID-19. The data were produced by immunoSEQ multiplex PCR, yet TCRdb's version contains in-frame clones alone and is incomplete. The repertoire has around 190,000 clones, roughly 88% of them found once; the top ten carry about 13%. Sequencing was carried out using peripheral blood. The receptors come from a human donor in a cohort sampled during active COVID-19.

In its sample, this clone was seen once. The V and J genes are TRBV29-1 and TRBJ1-3; 7 bases map to TRBD1. The CDR3 consists of 14 residues. J gave up 6 bases and V 5 bases, and 10 bases lay outside the gene matches. Germline V gene data show CDR1 as SQVTM and CDR2 as ANQGSEA. CDR3 DNA sequence: TGCAGCGTTTTACCTCGACAGGGACTAAACACCATATATTTT. The encoded protein is CSVLPRQGLNTIYF.

The chain links TRBV7-2 to TRBJ2-3; D call uncertain. CDR3 length: 14 residues. The V end lost 1 base, the J end lost 2 bases, and 7 bases lay between the germline ends. Germline CDR1 is SGHTA and CDR2 is FQGNSA. CDR3 nucleotides: TGTGCCAGCAGCTTAGATCAAATCACAGATACGCAGTATTTT. Translating it yields CASSLDQITDTQYF.

The chain couples TRBV15 to TRBJ2-1; 7 bases are a match to TRBD1. Germline CDR1 LNHNV, CDR2 YYDKDF (reference sequence). The V and J ends lost 7 bases and 0 bases, in that order; junction bases with no gene match: 9. The CDR3 spans 16 residues. The chain's CDR3 is CATTDRDSSSYNEQFF. The CDR3 bases are TGTGCCACCACTGACAGGGATTCCTCCTCCTACAATGAGCAGTTCTTC.

This chain connects TRBV5-1 to TRBJ2-5, with TRBD2 as a possible D gene (5 bases). This CDR3 is built from 13 residues. Germline V gene sequence: CDR1 SGHRS, CDR2 YFSETQ. V lost 5 bases and J 3 bases, leaving 11 bases between the germline ends. Here the CDR3 reads CASRVTTEETQYF. Here the CDR3 DNA reads TGCGCCAGCAGGGTGACTACAGAAGAGACCCAGTACTTC.

The rearrangement links TRBV5-1 to TRBJ2-5; 9 positions match TRBD2. With 5 bases clipped from V and 3 bases from J, the junction kept 5 bases outside the gene matches. The CDR3 spans 14 residues. Per germline, CDR1 SGHRS and CDR2 YFSETQ. In nucleotides, the CDR3 is TGCGCCAGCAGGGAGGTAGCGGGAGAAGAGACCCAGTACTTC. This codes for CASREVAGEETQYF.

This clone has more than one count but fewer than ten. The chain combines TRBV3-1 (or the pseudogene TRBV3-2) with TRBJ2-7; no reliable D call. Trimming removed 1 base from V and 4 bases from J, with 5 bases in between. The germline V gene encodes CDR1 LGHDT and CDR2 YNNKEL (reference sequence). The CDR3 totals 12 residues. In DNA form, the CDR3 reads TGTGCCAGCAGCCAAGGAGCGTACGAGCAGTACTTC. Encoded protein: CASSQGAYEQYF.

V usage is TRBV28 and J usage is TRBJ2-2; D is possibly TRBD1 (6 bases). The CDR3 runs to 15 residues. In germline, CDR1 is MDHEN, CDR2 SYDVKM. The V end lost 5 bases, the J end lost 5 bases, and 15 bases lay between the germline ends. CDR3 nucleotides: TGTGCCAGCAGTGGCACAGGGACGGGGACCGGGGAGCTGTTTTTT. Its translation is CASSGTGTGTGELFF.

The chain couples TRBV3-1 (or the pseudogene TRBV3-2) to TRBJ2-7; D is perhaps TRBD2 (5 bases). The CDR3 covers 13 residues. V was cut by 5 bases and J by 0 bases, with 8 bases left in between. Germline CDR1 LGHDT, CDR2 YNNKEL (reference sequence). The chain's CDR3 is CASSLGSSYEQYF. CDR3 nucleotides: TGTGCCAGCAGCTTAGGGAGCTCCTACGAGCAGTACTTC.

The chain links TRBV21-1 to TRBJ1-5. TRBV21-1 is described as a pseudogene. The CDR3 consists of 15 residues. CDR3 region: CASSTLLREGQPQHF. CDR3 DNA: TGTGCCAGCAGCACCTTGCTACGGGAGGGTCAGCCCCAGCATTTT.

This chain uses TRBV5-4 with TRBJ1-1; D may be TRBD1 (5 bases). Germline-derived CDR1 and CDR2 are SGHNT and YYREEE (reference sequence). The V gene lost 3 bases and the J gene lost 4 bases, with 13 bases spanning the gap. This CDR3 region has 14 residues. Written as DNA, the CDR3 is TGTGCCAGCAGCTCGAGCGGGACGGCCACTGAAGCTTTCTTT. Encoded protein: CASSSSGTATEAFF. The full variable domain, its missing parts supplied by reference TRBV5-4 and TRBJ1-1, is ETGVTQSPTHLIKTRGQQVTLRCSSQSGHNTVSWYQQALGQGPQFIFQYYREEENGRGNFPPRFSGLQFPNYSSELNVNALELDDSALYLCASSSSGTATEAFFGQGTRLTVV.

This chain connects TRBV2 to TRBJ1-1, with D possibly matching TRBD1 (6 bases). The germline CDR1 and CDR2 sequences are SNHLY and FYNNEI. CDR3 size: 15 residues. Trimming stripped 6 bases from V and 4 bases from J, with 18 bases between. CDR3 residues: CASSKNREGGTEAFF. The CDR3 coding sequence is TGTGCCAGCAGCAAGAACAGGGAAGGAGGCACTGAAGCTTTCTTT.

V and J are TRBV18 and TRBJ2-1, with TRBD2 as a possible D gene (5 bases). The CDR3 consists of 15 residues. The germline V and J ends were trimmed by 8 bases and 0 bases, with 14 bases remaining between them. Germline V gives CDR1 KGHSH, CDR2 LQKENI. CDR3 protein: CASRAVGSSYNEQFF. The CDR3 DNA reads TGTGCCAGCCGAGCGGTTGGGAGCTCCTACAATGAGCAGTTCTTC.

V and J are TRBV11-2 and TRBJ2-1, with 7 positions matching TRBD1. The CDR3 has 15 amino acids. Germline CDR1 is SGHAT and CDR2 is FQNNGV. The trim removed 3 bases at V and 4 bases at J, leaving 6 bases unmatched. The CDR3 region is CASSFYGQVYNEQFF. The CDR3 DNA is TGTGCCAGCAGCTTTTACGGACAGGTTTACAATGAGCAGTTCTTC.

The rearrangement links TRBV5-1 to TRBJ1-2; TRBD1 matches 8 bases. Germline V CDR1 and CDR2: SGHRS, YFSETQ. The CDR3 runs to 15 residues. Germline trimming cut 0 bases from V and 4 bases from J; bases unmatched to any gene: 5. CDR3 amino acids: CASSLGTTGGYGYTF. CDR3 bases: TGCGCCAGCAGCTTGGGAACAACAGGGGGCTATGGCTACACCTTC.

This rearrangement joins TRBV9 to TRBJ2-1, with 7 bases identical to TRBD1. V was pared by 3 bases and J by 5 bases, with 8 bases of the junction left unmatched. The germline gives CDR1 SGDLS, CDR2 YYNGEE. The CDR3 is 15 amino acids. The CDR3 DNA is TGTGCCAGCAGCGGACCCCCGGGACAGCACAATGAGCAGTTCTTC. Translation gives CASSGPPGQHNEQFF.